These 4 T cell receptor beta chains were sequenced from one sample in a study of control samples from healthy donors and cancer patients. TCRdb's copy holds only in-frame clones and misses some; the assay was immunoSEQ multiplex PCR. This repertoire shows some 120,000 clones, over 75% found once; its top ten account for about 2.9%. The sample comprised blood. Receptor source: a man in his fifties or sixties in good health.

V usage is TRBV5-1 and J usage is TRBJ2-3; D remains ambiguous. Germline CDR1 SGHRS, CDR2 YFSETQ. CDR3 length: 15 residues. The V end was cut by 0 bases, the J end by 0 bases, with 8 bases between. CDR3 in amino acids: CASSLGLTSTDTQYF. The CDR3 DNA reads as TGCGCCAGCAGCTTGGGACTGACTAGCACAGATACGCAGTATTTT.

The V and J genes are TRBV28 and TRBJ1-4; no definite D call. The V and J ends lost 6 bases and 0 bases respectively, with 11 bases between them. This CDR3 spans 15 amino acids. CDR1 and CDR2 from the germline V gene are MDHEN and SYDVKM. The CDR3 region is CASRDPGATNEKLFF. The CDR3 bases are TGTGCCAGCAGGGACCCGGGTGCAACTAATGAAAAACTGTTTTTT. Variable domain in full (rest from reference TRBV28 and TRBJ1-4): DVKVTQSSRYLVKRTGEKVFLECVQDMDHENMFWYRQDPGLGLRLIYFSYDVKMKEKGDIPEGYSVSREKKERFSLILESASTNQTSMYLCASRDPGATNEKLFFGSGTQLSVL.

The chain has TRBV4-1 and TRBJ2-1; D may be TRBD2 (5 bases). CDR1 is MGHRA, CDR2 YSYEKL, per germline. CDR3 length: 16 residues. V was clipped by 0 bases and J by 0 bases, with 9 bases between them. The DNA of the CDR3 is TGCGCCAGCAGCCAAGAGGCTAGCCTCTCCTACAATGAGCAGTTCTTC. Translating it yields CASSQEASLSYNEQFF.

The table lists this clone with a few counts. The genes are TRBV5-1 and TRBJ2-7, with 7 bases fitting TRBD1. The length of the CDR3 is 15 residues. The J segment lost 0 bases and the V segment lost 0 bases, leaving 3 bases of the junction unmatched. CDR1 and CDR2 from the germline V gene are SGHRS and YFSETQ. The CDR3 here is CASSLGTGHSYEQYF. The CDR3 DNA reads TGCGCCAGCAGCTTGGGGACAGGCCACTCCTACGAGCAGTACTTC.